This T cell receptor beta chain derives from a study of blood T cell repertoires in COVID-19. On the study more broadly: Spain, Italy and the United States supplied samples that represented acute and convalescent COVID-19. Nucleic acid was either cDNA or gDNA, and it came from T cells, B-cell-depleted T cells, or PBMCs.

This clone was seen once. In the study's own analysis: How many nucleated cells were present was estimated from reference gene primer amplification. Here immunoSEQ multiplex PCR was the method, and the copy in TCRdb shows in-frame clones only, minus some. That table is the source of V, J and clone size, and D and trimming were worked out from the DNA. The repertoire has 200,000 to 250,000 clones, about 80% of them found once; the top ten carry over 2.5%. This receptor was identified in a young woman who had recovered from COVID-19. Sequences were obtained from peripheral blood.

CDR3 sequence (DNA): TGTGCCAGCTCCCTCAGGGTCTCGGTCGACACCGGGGAGCTGTTTTTT. It codes for CASSLRVSVDTGELFF. J is TRBJ2-2 and V is TRBV18; TRBD1 is a possible D gene (5 bases). The CDR3 is 16 residues long. The germline V gene encodes CDR1 KGHSH and CDR2 LQKENI. V shed 6 bases and J shed 3 bases, with 17 bases lying between them.